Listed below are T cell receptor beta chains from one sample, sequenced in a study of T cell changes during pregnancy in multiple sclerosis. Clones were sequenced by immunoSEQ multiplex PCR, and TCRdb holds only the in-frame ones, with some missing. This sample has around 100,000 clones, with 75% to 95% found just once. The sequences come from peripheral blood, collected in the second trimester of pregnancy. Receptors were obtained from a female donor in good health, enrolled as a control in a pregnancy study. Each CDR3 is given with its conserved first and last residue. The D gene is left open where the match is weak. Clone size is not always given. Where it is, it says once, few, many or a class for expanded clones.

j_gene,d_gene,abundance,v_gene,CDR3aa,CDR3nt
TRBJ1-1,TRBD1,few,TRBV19,CASRTRTGLNTEAFF,TGTGCCAGTAGGACGAGGACAGGGTTGAACACTGAAGCTTTCTTT
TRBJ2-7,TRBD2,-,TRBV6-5,CASNIGGSDSYEQYF,TGTGCCAGCAATATTGGCGGGAGCGACTCCTACGAGCAGTACTTC
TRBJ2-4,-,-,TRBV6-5,CASSQGQGGNIQYF,TGTGCCAGCAGTCAGGGGCAGGGAGGGAACATTCAGTACTTC
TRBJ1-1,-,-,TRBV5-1,CASSPGHTLGNTEAFF,TGCGCCAGCAGCCCGGGACATACCTTGGGGAACACTGAAGCTTTCTTT
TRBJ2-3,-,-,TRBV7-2,CASSLRGLLAAQETQYF,TGTGCCAGCAGCTTAAGGGGCTTGTTAGCGGCTCAGGAAACGCAGTATTTT
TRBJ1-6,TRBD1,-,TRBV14,CASSQRTGISYNSPLHF,TGTGCCAGCAGCCAACGGACAGGGATATCCTATAATTCACCCCTCCACTTT
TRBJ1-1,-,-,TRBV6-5,CASKVRGAEAFF,TGTGCCAGCAAAGTCCGGGGGGCTGAAGCTTTCTTT
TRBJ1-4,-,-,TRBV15,CATSGRENEKLFF,TGTGCCACCAGCGGGCGTGAGAATGAAAAACTGTTTTTT
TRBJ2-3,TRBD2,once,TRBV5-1,CASSMTSGGVDTQYF,TGCGCCAGCAGCATGACTAGCGGGGGGGTAGATACGCAGTATTTT
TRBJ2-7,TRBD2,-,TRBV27,CASSYTRGGSYEQYF,TGTGCCAGCAGTTATACTCGCGGGGGCTCCTACGAGCAGTACTTC
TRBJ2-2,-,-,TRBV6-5,CASRPPGLDTGELFF,TGTGCCAGCAGACCACCGGGACTCGACACCGGGGAGCTGTTTTTT
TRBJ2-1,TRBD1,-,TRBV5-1,CASSLGQGNNEQFF,TGCGCCAGCAGCCTCGGACAGGGGAACAATGAGCAGTTCTTC
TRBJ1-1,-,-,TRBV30,CAWSERWGQTEAFF,TGTGCCTGGAGTGAGAGATGGGGACAAACTGAAGCTTTCTTT
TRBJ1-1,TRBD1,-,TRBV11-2,CASRTPPTGSPEAFF,TGTGCCAGCAGGACCCCCCCGACAGGGAGCCCTGAAGCTTTCTTT
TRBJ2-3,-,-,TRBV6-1,CASSRVGTDTQYF,TGTGCCAGCAGTCGGGTCGGGACAGATACGCAGTATTTT
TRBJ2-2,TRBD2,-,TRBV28,CASSFGLAGEAGELFF,TGTGCCAGCAGTTTCGGACTAGCGGGAGAGGCCGGGGAGCTGTTTTTT
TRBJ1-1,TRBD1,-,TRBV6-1,CASSEQGANTEAFF,TGTGCCAGCAGTGAACAGGGGGCGAACACTGAAGCTTTCTTT
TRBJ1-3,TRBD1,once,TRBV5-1,CASSLADRSSGNTIYF,TGCGCCAGCAGCTTGGCGGACAGGAGCTCTGGAAACACCATATATTTT
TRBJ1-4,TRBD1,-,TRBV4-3,CASSQVAGGNEKLFF,TGCGCCAGCAGCCAAGTTGCAGGGGGAAATGAAAAACTGTTTTTT
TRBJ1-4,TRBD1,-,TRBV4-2,CASSQGRGNEKLFF,TGTGCCAGCAGCCAAGGCAGGGGGAATGAAAAACTGTTTTTT
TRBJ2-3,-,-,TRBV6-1,CAVDRTDTDTQYF,TGTGCCGTCGACAGGACGGACACAGATACGCAGTATTTT
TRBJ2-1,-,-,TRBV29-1,CSVNGGGALDNEQFF,TGCAGCGTTAATGGTGGGGGGGCCCTGGACAATGAGCAGTTCTTC
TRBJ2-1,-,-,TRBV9,CASSVGGTTYNEQFF,TGTGCCAGCAGCGTAGGCGGGACCACCTACAATGAGCAGTTCTTC
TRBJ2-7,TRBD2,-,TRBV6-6,CASSLGLAGYVDEQYF,TGTGCCAGCAGTTTGGGACTAGCGGGATATGTCGACGAGCAGTACTTC
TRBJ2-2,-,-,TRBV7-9,CASSLALTGELFF,TGTGCCAGCAGCTTAGCCCTCACCGGGGAGCTGTTTTTT
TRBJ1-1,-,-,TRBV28,CASGVAAGGEAFF,TGTGCCAGCGGAGTAGCTGCCGGGGGGGAAGCTTTCTTT
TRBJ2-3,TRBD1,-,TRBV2,CASSVDRGTDTQYF,TGTGCCAGCAGTGTGGACAGGGGCACAGATACGCAGTATTTT
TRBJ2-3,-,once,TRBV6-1,CASSGDRLRTDTQYF,TGTGCCAGCAGCGGTGACAGACTCCGCACAGATACGCAGTATTTT
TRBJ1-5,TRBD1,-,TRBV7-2,CASSPVGQGGQPQHF,TGTGCCAGCAGCCCAGTGGGACAGGGGGGTCAGCCCCAGCATTTT
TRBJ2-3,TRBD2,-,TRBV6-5,CASSLLAGALTDTQYF,TGTGCCAGCAGTTTGCTAGCGGGAGCCCTTACAGATACGCAGTATTTT
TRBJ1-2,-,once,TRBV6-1,CASSVREGRNYGYTF,TGTGCCAGCAGTGTTAGGGAGGGCAGGAACTATGGCTACACCTTC
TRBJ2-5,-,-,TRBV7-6,CASSLARWRGQSETQYF,TGTGCCAGCAGCTTAGCACGCTGGAGGGGACAGTCAGAGACCCAGTACTTC
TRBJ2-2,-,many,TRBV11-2,CASSPQGGRAGELFF,TGTGCCAGCAGCCCTCAGGGGGGTAGGGCCGGGGAGCTGTTTTTT
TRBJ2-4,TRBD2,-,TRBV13,CASSLGGRAAKNIQYF,TGTGCCAGCAGCTTAGGCGGGAGGGCGGCCAAAAACATTCAGTACTTC
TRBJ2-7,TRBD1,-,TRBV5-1,CASSLGQGLYEQYF,TGCGCCAGCAGCTTGGGACAGGGCCTCTACGAGCAGTACTTC